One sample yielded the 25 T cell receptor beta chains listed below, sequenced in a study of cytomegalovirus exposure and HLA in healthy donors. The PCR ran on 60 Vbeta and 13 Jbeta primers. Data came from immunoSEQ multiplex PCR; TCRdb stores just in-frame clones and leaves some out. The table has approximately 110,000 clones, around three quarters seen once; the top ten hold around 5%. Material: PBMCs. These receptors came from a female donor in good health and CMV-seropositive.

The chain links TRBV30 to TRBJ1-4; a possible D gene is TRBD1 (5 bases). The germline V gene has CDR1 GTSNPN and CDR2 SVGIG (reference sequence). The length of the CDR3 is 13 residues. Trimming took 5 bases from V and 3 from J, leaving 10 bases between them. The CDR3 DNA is TGTGCCTGGTCTGACAGTCCTAATGAAAAACTGTTTTTT. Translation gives CAWSDSPNEKLFF.

This chain's CDR3 is CASSVDGNLYEQYF. CDR3 DNA sequence: TGTGCCAGCAGCGTAGACGGGAACCTCTACGAGCAGTACTTC. The chain carries TRBV9 and TRBJ2-7; the D gene is possibly TRBD2 (5 bases). The V gene lost 0 bases and the J gene lost 3 bases, with 10 bases spanning the gap. Germline-derived CDR1 and CDR2 are SGDLS and YYNGEE. The CDR3 is 14 residues long.

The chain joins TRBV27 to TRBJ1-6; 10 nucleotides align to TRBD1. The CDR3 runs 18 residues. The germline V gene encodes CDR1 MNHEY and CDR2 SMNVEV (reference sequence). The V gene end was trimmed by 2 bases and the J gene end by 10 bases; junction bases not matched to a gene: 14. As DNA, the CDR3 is TGTGCCAGCAGTTTACGACGACAGGGGGCGATTAGCAACTCACCCCTCCACTTT. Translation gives CASSLRRQGAISNSPLHF.

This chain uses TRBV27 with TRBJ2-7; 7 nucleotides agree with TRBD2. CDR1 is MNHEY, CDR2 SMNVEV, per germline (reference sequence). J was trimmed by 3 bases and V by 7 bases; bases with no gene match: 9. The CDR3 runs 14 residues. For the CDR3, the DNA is TGTGCCAGCAAGAGGCGGGAGCCCTTCTACGAGCAGTACTTC. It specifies CASKRREPFYEQYF.

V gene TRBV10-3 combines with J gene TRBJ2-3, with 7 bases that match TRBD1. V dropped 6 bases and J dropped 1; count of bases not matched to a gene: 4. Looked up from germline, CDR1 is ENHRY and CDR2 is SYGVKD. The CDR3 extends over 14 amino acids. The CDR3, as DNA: TGTGCCATCAGCTCTACAGGGGGCACAGATACGCAGTATTTT. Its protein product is CAISSTGGTDTQYF.

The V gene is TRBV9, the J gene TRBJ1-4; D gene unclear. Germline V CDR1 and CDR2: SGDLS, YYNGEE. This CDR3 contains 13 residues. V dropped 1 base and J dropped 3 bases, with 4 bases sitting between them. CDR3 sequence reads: CASSVRPNEKLFF. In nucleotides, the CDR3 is TGTGCCAGCAGCGTACGTCCTAATGAAAAACTGTTTTTT.

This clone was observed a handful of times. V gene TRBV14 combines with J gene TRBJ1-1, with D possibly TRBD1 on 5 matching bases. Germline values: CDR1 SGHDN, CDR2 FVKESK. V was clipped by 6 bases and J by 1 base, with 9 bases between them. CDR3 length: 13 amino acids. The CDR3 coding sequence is TGTGCCAGCAGTATCGGGGGGAACACTGAAGCTTTCTTT. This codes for CASSIGGNTEAFF.

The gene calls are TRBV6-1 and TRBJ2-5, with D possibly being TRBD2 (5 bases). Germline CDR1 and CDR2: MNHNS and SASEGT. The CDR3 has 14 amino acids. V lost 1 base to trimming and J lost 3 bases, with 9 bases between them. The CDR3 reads CASSEGLGEETQYF. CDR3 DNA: TGTGCCAGCAGTGAAGGGCTCGGGGAAGAGACCCAGTACTTC.

The CDR3 sequence: CASGGFSTEAFF. DNA of the CDR3: TGTGCCAGCGGCGGATTCTCCACTGAAGCTTTCTTT. This chain connects TRBV7-6 to TRBJ1-1; D is unclear. Germline assignment: CDR1 SGHVS and CDR2 FNYEAQ. V was cut by 8 bases and J by 4 bases, with 11 bases left in between. CDR3 length: 12 residues.

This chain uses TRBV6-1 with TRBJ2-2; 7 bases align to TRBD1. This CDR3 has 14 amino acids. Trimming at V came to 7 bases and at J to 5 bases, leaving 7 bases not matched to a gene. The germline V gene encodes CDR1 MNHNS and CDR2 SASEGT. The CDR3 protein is CASKLSGGTGELFF. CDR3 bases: TGTGCCAGCAAACTATCAGGGGGAACCGGGGAGCTGTTTTTT.

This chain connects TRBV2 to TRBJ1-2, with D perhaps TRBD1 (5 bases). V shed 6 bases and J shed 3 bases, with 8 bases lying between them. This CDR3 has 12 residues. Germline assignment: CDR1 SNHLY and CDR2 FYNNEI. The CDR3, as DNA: TGTGCCAGCAGGGACAAGGACTATGGCTACACCTTC. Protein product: CASRDKDYGYTF.

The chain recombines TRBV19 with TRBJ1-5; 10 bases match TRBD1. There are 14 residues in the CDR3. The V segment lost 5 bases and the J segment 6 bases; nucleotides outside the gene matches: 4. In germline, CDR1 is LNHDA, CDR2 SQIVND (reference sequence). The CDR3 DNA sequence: TGTGCCAGTAGTCCGGGACAGGGGAGTCAGCCCCAGCATTTT. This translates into CASSPGQGSQPQHF.

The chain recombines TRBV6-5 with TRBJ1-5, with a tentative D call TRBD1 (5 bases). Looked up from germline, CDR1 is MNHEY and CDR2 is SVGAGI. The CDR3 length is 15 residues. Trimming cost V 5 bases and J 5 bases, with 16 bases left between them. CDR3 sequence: CASSPRGGTYQPQHF. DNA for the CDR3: TGTGCCAGCAGTCCCCGGGGGGGTACGTATCAGCCCCAGCATTTT.

This CDR3 reads CASWGTSGGGELFF. CDR3 in DNA: TGTGCCAGTTGGGGGACTAGCGGGGGCGGGGAGCTGTTTTTT. The rearrangement uses TRBV11-2 and TRBJ2-2; 14 positions agree with TRBD2. Germline CDR1 is SGHAT and CDR2 is FQNNGV. The CDR3 length is 14 residues. With V trimmed by 9 bases and J by 7 bases, 4 bases remained unmatched.

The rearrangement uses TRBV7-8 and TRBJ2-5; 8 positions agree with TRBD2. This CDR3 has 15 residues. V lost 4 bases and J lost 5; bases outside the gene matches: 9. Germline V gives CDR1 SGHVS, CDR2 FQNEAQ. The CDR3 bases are TGTGCCAGCAGCTCATATCTAGCGGGTGGGGAGACCCAGTACTTC. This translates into CASSSYLAGGETQYF. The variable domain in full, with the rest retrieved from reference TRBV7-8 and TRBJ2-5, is GAGVSQSPRYKVAKRGQDVALRCDPISGHVSLFWYQQALGQGPEFLTYFQNEAQLDKSGLPSDRFFAERPEGSVSTLKIQRTQQEDSAVYLCASSSYLAGGETQYFGPGTRLLVL.

CDR3 in amino acids: CASSPGQVYTEAFF. The DNA for the CDR3 is TGTGCCAGCAGCCCGGGACAGGTGTACACTGAAGCTTTCTTT. The genes are TRBV14 and TRBJ1-1, with 8 bases fitting TRBD1. The CDR3 length is 14 residues. CDR1 is SGHDN and CDR2 is FVKESK in the germline V gene. The ends lost 4 bases at V and 3 bases at J; junction bases unmatched: 4.

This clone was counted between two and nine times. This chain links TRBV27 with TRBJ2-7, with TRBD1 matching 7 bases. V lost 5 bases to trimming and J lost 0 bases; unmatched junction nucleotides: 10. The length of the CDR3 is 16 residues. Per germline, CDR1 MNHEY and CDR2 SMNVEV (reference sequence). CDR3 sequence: CASSKTNRGSSYEQYF. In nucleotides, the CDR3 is TGTGCCAGCAGTAAAACAAACAGGGGCAGCTCCTACGAGCAGTACTTC.

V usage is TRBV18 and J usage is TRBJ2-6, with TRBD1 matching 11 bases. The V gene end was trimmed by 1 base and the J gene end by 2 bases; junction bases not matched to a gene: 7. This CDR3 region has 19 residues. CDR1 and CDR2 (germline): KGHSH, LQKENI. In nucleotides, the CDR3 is TGTGCCAGCTCACCACAGGGACAGGGGGGTATGGCTGGGGCCAACGTCCTGACTTTC. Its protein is CASSPQGQGGMAGANVLTF.

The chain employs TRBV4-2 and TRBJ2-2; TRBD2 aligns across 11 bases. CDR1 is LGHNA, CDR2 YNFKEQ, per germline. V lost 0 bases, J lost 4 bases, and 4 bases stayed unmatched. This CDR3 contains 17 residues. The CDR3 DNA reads TGTGCCAGCAGCCAAGATCTGCTAGCGGGAGGCACCGGGGAGCTGTTTTTT. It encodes CASSQDLLAGGTGELFF.

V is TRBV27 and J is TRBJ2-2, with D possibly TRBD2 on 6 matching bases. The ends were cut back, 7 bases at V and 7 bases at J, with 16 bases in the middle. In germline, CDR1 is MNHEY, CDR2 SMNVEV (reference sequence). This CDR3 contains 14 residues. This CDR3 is CASTPLQGGGELFF. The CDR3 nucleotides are TGTGCCAGCACCCCACTCCAGGGAGGCGGGGAGCTGTTTTTT.

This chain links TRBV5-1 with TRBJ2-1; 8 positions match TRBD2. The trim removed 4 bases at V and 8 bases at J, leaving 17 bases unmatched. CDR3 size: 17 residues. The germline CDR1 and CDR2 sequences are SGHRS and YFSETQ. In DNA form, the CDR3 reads TGCGCCAGCAGCCCCCCCACGGGAGGGCCGACGGGGGATGAGCAGTTCTTC. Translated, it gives CASSPPTGGPTGDEQFF.

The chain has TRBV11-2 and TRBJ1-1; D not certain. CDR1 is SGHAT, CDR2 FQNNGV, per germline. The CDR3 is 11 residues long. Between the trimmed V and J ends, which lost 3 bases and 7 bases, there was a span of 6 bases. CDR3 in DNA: TGTGCCAGCAGCTTTAGCAGTGAAGCTTTCTTT. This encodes CASSFSSEAFF.

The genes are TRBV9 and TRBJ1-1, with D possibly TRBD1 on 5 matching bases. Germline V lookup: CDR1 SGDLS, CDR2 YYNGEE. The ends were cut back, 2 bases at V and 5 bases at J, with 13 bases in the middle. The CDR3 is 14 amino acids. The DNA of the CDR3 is TGTGCCAGCAGCGTTGGCAGGGCAGCGACTGAAGCTTTCTTT. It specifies CASSVGRAATEAFF. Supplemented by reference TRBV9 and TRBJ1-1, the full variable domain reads DSGVTQTPKHLITATGQRVTLRCSPRSGDLSVYWYQQSLDQGLQFLIQYYNGEERAKGNILERFSAQQFPDLHSELNLSSLELGDSALYFCASSVGRAATEAFFGQGTRLTVV.

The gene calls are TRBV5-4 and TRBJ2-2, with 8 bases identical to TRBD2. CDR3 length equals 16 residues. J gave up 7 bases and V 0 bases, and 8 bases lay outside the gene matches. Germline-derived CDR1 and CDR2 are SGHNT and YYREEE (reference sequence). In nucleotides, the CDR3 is TGTGCCAGCAGCTTGGTGGCTAGCGGGTTGATCGGGGAGCTGTTTTTT. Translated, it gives CASSLVASGLIGELFF.

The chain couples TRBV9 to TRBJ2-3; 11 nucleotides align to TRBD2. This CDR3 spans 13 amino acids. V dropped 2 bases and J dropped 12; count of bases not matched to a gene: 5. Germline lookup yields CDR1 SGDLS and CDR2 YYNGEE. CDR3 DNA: TGTGCCAGCAGCGTCACTAGCGGGAGTAGTCAGTATTTT. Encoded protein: CASSVTSGSSQYF.